This T cell receptor (beta chain) was captured by sequencing in a study of CD8 T cells in Susac syndrome. Study details: Treatment status at blood draw for the Susac syndrome patients was therapy-naive, corticosteroids, or intravenous immunoglobulin alone.

RNA, at roughly 0.5 to 1 ug, was reverse transcribed with random hexamers. TCRdb re-derived calls from the immunoSEQ multiplex PCR reads in MiXCR, one entry per CDR3 protein. The top ten hold approximately 0.098% of the sample, which has about 190,000 distinct CDR3 sequences, 90% to 96% seen once. With 4 bases removed from V and 2 bases from J, the gap between germline ends came to 15 bases. The germline CDR1 and CDR2 sequences are DFQATT and SNEGSKA (reference sequence). There are 15 residues in the CDR3. The receptor comes from a human donor with Susac syndrome. Sequenced sample: CD4+ T cells from PBMCs. The chain links TRBV20-1 to TRBJ1-3; possibly TRBD1 for D (5 bases). CDR3 coding DNA: TGCAGTGCTACCTCCGATGGGGGGGCTGGAAACACCATATATTTT. Its translation: CSATSDGGAGNTIYF.